These 2 T cell receptor beta chains were sequenced from one sample in a study of Graves' ophthalmopathy and Graves' hyperthyroidism. Scientists amplified the TCR beta CDR3 regions from RNA transcripts. Scientists carried out first-round RT-PCR using HTBI primers and then a second-round multiplex PCR. TCRdb used MiXCR to reprocess the multiplex PCR reads, holding one entry per CDR3 protein. The table records under 350,000 distinct CDR3 sequences, 15% to 20% of them present only once. Sequencing input: peripheral blood. All receptors come from an adult man with Graves' ophthalmopathy.

This clonotype appeared a few times. The chain links TRBV12-3 or TRBV12-4 to TRBJ1-2; D not certain. The CDR3 spans 13 residues. Trimming cost V 5 bases and J 8 bases, with 15 bases left between them. CDR3 DNA: TGTGCCAGCAGTCCTAGCTACGGCGGGGGCTACACCTTC. Translation gives CASSPSYGGGYTF.

This clonotype was counted ten times or more. The gene calls are TRBV27 and TRBJ1-2; the D gene is possibly TRBD1 (6 bases). V was trimmed by 5 bases and J by 0 bases, leaving 13 bases between them. Germline CDR1 reads MNHEY; CDR2 reads SMNVEV (reference sequence). The CDR3 has 15 residues. The DNA for the CDR3 is TGTGCCAGCAGTGAAACAGGGTCCCCTAACTATGGCTACACCTTC. Protein sequence: CASSETGSPNYGYTF.